This T cell receptor beta chain was documented in a study of T cells in Graves' hyperthyroidism and ophthalmopathy. Study summary: Peripheral blood draws took place at initial diagnosis, ahead of any treatment.

The investigators amplified TCR beta CDR3 regions from RNA transcripts. TCR CDR3 regions were first amplified by RT-PCR with HTBI primers. One entry per CDR3 protein results from TCRdb running MiXCR on the multiplex PCR reads. The sample lists hundreds of thousands of distinct CDR3 sequences; 14% to 15% were seen once. This CDR3 is 13 amino acids long. Between the trimmed V and J ends, which lost 6 bases and 4 bases, there was a span of 9 bases. The study's findings and limits: Ophthalmopathy got predicted by the model a median 6.5 months before its onset.

Ophthalmopathy in the patients scored at least 3 on Clinical Activity Score and at least 4 on NOSPECS grade, lasting under 3 months. With regard to this clonotype: Its antigen is unidentified.

The TCR originated in a man aged 18 to 30 with Graves' ophthalmopathy. The chain is built from TRBV12-3 or TRBV12-4 and TRBJ2-2; no clear D. The sequencing input was blood. This chain's CDR3 is CASSQAATGELFF. Written as DNA, the CDR3 is TGTGCCAGCAGCCAGGCAGCCACCGGGGAGCTGTTTTTT.